The T cell receptor (beta chain) under discussion was sequenced for a study of early T cells in non-severe SARS-CoV-2 infection (dated by TCRdb to the early 2020s). Regarding the study in general: Because TCR sequencing was done on bulk RNA from unsorted whole blood, the alpha and beta chains could not be paired.

Library preparation was by 5' RACE. For sequencing, a NextSeq 500 was employed. In the TCR library protocol, unique molecular identifiers were attached to individual cDNA molecules to correct for PCR bias and sequencing error. TCR alpha and beta chains were both sequenced, and the abundances of alpha and beta sequences in each sample were closely correlated with each other. Per the original workflow: Decombinator V4 was used to annotate the V gene, J gene and CDR3 of the TCR sequences. TCRs were defined as expanded if a significant change between any two time points was detected under a Poisson model with p below 0.0001. TCR abundances were normalised to the total number of TCRs sequenced per sample and were expressed as counts per million. VDJdb, accessed on 1 November 2021, was searched for TCRs annotated for CMV, EBV and SARS-CoV-2, and TCRs annotated for more than one antigen were excluded. Clones were called with MiXCR by TCRdb after fastp trimmed the public reads at Q25, and only in-frame beta chains were retained. Duplicate CDR3 protein sequences are folded into a single record with the most common DNA and genes. Here the V and J calls rest on TCRdb's processing, not on the authors' analysis. This sample lists some 42,000 distinct CDR3 sequences; about 5.9% were detected once. The top ten clonotypes cover approximately 8.4% of the sample.

The study was a case-control design nested within a healthcare worker cohort in London, UK, with weekly nasopharyngeal swab PCR tests and blood sampling. Healthcare workers were recruited between 23 and 31 March 2020, during the week of the UK lockdown, and were followed weekly for up to roughly 15 weeks. What the research found in general, with its limitations: VDJdb matching was skewed toward anti-spike CD8 responses, so virus-specific expansions were likely underestimated and private and CD4 specificities were missed.

This clonotype has a count of ten or more. Its antigen remains unidentified. No much larger clone exists at a distance of one base, and base qualities are not known. The starting material was whole blood, obtained at baseline. The sequence was obtained from an adult who was a healthcare worker with PCR-confirmed SARS-CoV-2 infection or an uninfected control (not recorded which).

The DNA sequence is as follows: TGTGCCAGTACCCCGTATACGACAGGAGGAACCTATGGCTACACCTTC. Translation gives CASTPYTTGGTYGYTF. The V and J genes are TRBV19 and TRBJ1-2, with a weak D call of TRBD1 (6 bases match). V drops 7 bases and J drops 4 bases, leaving 22 bases in between. Including the terminal cysteine and phenylalanine, the CDR3 comprises 16 residues. The sequence is cut down to CDR3 DNA, 48 bases in frame from base 1. According to the germline V gene (reference sequence), CDR1 reads LNHDA and CDR2 reads SQIVND.